A selection of T cell receptor beta chains follows, all from one sample in a study of T cells in Graves' hyperthyroidism and ophthalmopathy. TCRdb analysed the multiplex PCR reads with MiXCR anew, one entry per CDR3 protein. The sample holds around 600,000 distinct CDR3 sequences, approximately 15% seen once. Sequenced sample: blood. These TCRs come from a woman in her 30s with Graves' hyperthyroidism. CDR3s include the opening cysteine and the closing phenylalanine or tryptophan. Fields, in order: J gene, clone size, V gene, D gene, CDR3 DNA, CDR3 protein. The D gene is left open where the match is weak. Clone size is given for some rows only: seen once, a few or many times, or a class if the clone is expanded.

>TRBJ1-1|NA|TRBV6-1|NA
TGTGCCAGCCGCAGGGGAGTTGAAGCTTTCTTT
CASRRGVEAFF
>TRBJ1-1|many|TRBV5-1|NA
TGCGCCAGCAGCACCCGGGACTTGAACACTGAAGCTTTCTTT
CASSTRDLNTEAFF
>TRBJ2-1|NA|TRBV27|NA
TGTGCCAGCAGCTCACGGGCGACGCGGGCCCCCAATGAGCAGTTCTTC
CASSSRATRAPNEQFF
>TRBJ2-1|NA|TRBV4-1|TRBD2
TGCGCCAGTAGCGACCGGGACATACTAACTAGCGGGAGCAACAATGAGCAGTTCTTC
CASSDRDILTSGSNNEQFF
>TRBJ1-4|NA|TRBV5-5|NA
TGTGCCAGCAGCCCGTCCGGCGTAGGAAGCAGCGGTGAAAAACTGTTTTTT
CASSPSGVGSSGEKLFF
>TRBJ2-7|many|TRBV27|NA
TGTGCCAGCAGTTTCTTCTCCATGAGCGAGCAGTACTTC
CASSFFSMSEQYF
>TRBJ1-4|many|TRBV30|NA
TGTGCCTCAAGGGTGGGAGGTGAAAAACTGTTTTTT
CASRVGGEKLFF
>TRBJ1-1|many|TRBV28|TRBD1
TGTGCCAGCAGTGCAATGACAGGGCAGGTTTCGAACACTGAAGCTTTCTTT
CASSAMTGQVSNTEAFF
>TRBJ2-2|many|TRBV7-8|TRBD2
TGTGCCAGCAGCACCCTAACTAGCGGGAGACCCGGGGAGCTGTTTTTT
CASSTLTSGRPGELFF
>TRBJ2-7|few|TRBV3-1|NA
TGTGCCAGCAGCCGTCACGAACTGGGAAACTCCTACGAGCAGTACTTC
CASSRHELGNSYEQYF
>TRBJ2-2|many|TRBV18|TRBD2
TGTGCCAGCTCACCACTAGCGGGAGAGAACACCGGGGAGCTGTTTTTT
CASSPLAGENTGELFF
>TRBJ2-5|NA|TRBV7-9|TRBD2
TGTGCCAGCAGACCACCGGGACTAGCGGGAGTGGGGGAGACCCAGTACTTC
CASRPPGLAGVGETQYF
>TRBJ1-5|many|TRBV19|NA
TGTGCCAGTAGTATCTGGGGGGCCAATCAGCCCCAGCATTTT
CASSIWGANQPQHF
>TRBJ2-7|many|TRBV12-3/TRBV12-4|TRBD2
TGTGCCAGCAGCCCACTAGCGGGGGGGGTCGGCGAGCAGTACTTC
CASSPLAGGVGEQYF
>TRBJ1-5|many|TRBV20-1|TRBD1
TGCAGTGCTAGGGCACAGGGGGCTCAGCCCCAGCATTTT
CSARAQGAQPQHF
>TRBJ2-1|medium-sized|TRBV7-2|TRBD1
TGTGCCAGCAGCTTTGGGACAGTGGCCTACAATGAGCAGTTCTTC
CASSFGTVAYNEQFF
>TRBJ2-3|many|TRBV29-1|NA
TGCAGCGTTGATTGGGGGCCAGATACGCAGTATTTT
CSVDWGPDTQYF
>TRBJ2-1|many|TRBV6-2/TRBV6-3|TRBD1
TGTGCCAGCAGTTACTCGGTGACAGGGAAGACCTCCTACAATGAGCAGTTCTTC
CASSYSVTGKTSYNEQFF
>TRBJ2-1|NA|TRBV29-1|NA
TGCAGCGTTGAAGGGAGGGAGACCTACAATGAGCAGTTCTTC
CSVEGRETYNEQFF
>TRBJ2-1|few|TRBV7-3|NA
TGTGCCAGCAGCTTAACCCAAACGGGAAATGAGCAGTTCTTC
CASSLTQTGNEQFF
>TRBJ1-1|few|TRBV18|TRBD1
TGTGCCAGCTCACCAAACCTGGACAGGAGCAACACTGAAGCTTTCTTT
CASSPNLDRSNTEAFF
>TRBJ1-2|many|TRBV7-2|NA
TGTGCCAGCAGCCGTAACTATGGCTACACCTTC
CASSRNYGYTF
>TRBJ2-3|NA|TRBV10-2|NA
TGCGCCAGCACAGCCCCGACCCCCACAGATACGCAGTATTTT
CASTAPTPTDTQYF
>TRBJ1-1|many|TRBV19|NA
TGTGCCAGTAGTGCCGGGAGGTTTAACACTGAAGCTTTCTTT
CASSAGRFNTEAFF
>TRBJ1-2|many|TRBV3-1|NA
TGTGCCAGCAGCTTTACGGGGATCGATGGCTACACCTTC
CASSFTGIDGYTF
>TRBJ1-2|many|TRBV19|NA
TGTGCCAGTAGTCCCGTGGAGGGTGCTAACTATGGCTACACCTTC
CASSPVEGANYGYTF
>TRBJ2-5|many|TRBV28|NA
TGTGCCAGCAGGACCCAAACAGAGACCCAGTACTTC
CASRTQTETQYF
>TRBJ2-3|many|TRBV7-2|TRBD2
TGTGCCAGCAGCCATGACGAACGCGCGGGAGGTCTAGATACGCAGTATTTT
CASSHDERAGGLDTQYF
>TRBJ2-7|NA|TRBV27|NA
TGTGCCAGCTCGGCGAACGGGGAGCAGTACTTC
CASSANGEQYF
>TRBJ2-1|NA|TRBV6-1|NA
TGTGCCAGCAGTGAAGCGGGAGTGGATGAGCAGTTCTTC
CASSEAGVDEQFF
>TRBJ1-2|few|TRBV4-3|NA
TGCGCCAGCAGCCAAGGGACTTTAGCTAACTATGGCTACACCTTC
CASSQGTLANYGYTF
>TRBJ2-4|NA|TRBV6-1|NA
TGTGCCAGCAGCCAGCACGGAGCCAAAAACATTCAGTACTTC
CASSQHGAKNIQYF